A single sample is the source of the 6 T cell receptor beta chains below, sequenced in a study of blood T cell repertoires in COVID-19. TCRdb's table, derived via immunoSEQ multiplex PCR, lists solely in-frame clones and lacks some. This repertoire shows around 110,000 clones, 75% to 85% found once; its top ten account for 6.2%. Sequencing was done on a sample of peripheral blood. These receptors were obtained from a man at least 80 years old with COVID-19, enrolled during active disease.

V and J are TRBV30 and TRBJ1-5, with a possible D match to TRBD1 (6 bases). Germline CDR1 reads GTSNPN; CDR2 reads SVGIG (reference sequence). CDR3 length: 14 residues. The ends were cut back, 5 bases at V and 3 bases at J, with 14 bases in the middle. CDR3 nucleotides: TGTGCCTGGGGGGGGCCAGGTCCCAATCAGCCCCAGCATTTT. Translating gives CAWGGPGPNQPQHF.

This chain connects TRBV7-2 to TRBJ2-5; D is ambiguous. The germline V gene has CDR1 SGHTA and CDR2 FQGNSA. The V and J ends lost 5 bases and 0 bases respectively, with 13 bases between them. The CDR3 sequence is 15 residues long. The CDR3 region has the DNA TGTGCCAGCAGCCCAAGTCTAGGTTACCAAGAGACCCAGTACTTC. Amino acid sequence: CASSPSLGYQETQYF.

The J gene is TRBJ2-1, the V gene TRBV5-1, with a weak D call TRBD2 (6 bases). The CDR3 spans 16 residues. CDR1 is SGHRS and CDR2 is YFSETQ in the germline V gene. The V end was cut by 3 bases, the J end by 9 bases, with 22 bases between. The CDR3 protein is CASSYLLRGTATEQFF. The CDR3 DNA sequence: TGCGCCAGCAGCTACCTTTTGCGGGGTACAGCTACTGAGCAGTTCTTC. Combining the CDR3 with reference TRBV5-1 and TRBJ2-1 gives the whole variable domain KAGVTQTPRYLIKTRGQQVTLSCSPISGHRSVSWYQQTPGQGLQFLFEYFSETQRNKGNFPGRFSGRQFSNSRSEMNVSTLELGDSALYLCASSYLLRGTATEQFFGPGTRLTVL.

This clone was counted only a few times. CDR3 DNA sequence: TGTGCCAGCAGTTCGGACAGGGGGCCCCATCAGCCCCAGCATTTT. Protein product: CASSSDRGPHQPQHF. This chain connects TRBV28 to TRBJ1-5; 11 bases line up with TRBD1. The germline CDR1 and CDR2 sequences are MDHEN and SYDVKM. This CDR3 is built from 15 residues. V lost 4 bases, J lost 5 bases, and 4 bases stayed unmatched. The variable domain in full, with the rest retrieved from reference TRBV28 and TRBJ1-5, is DVKVTQSSRYLVKRTGEKVFLECVQDMDHENMFWYRQDPGLGLRLIYFSYDVKMKEKGDIPEGYSVSREKKERFSLILESASTNQTSMYLCASSSDRGPHQPQHFGDGTRLSIL.

This chain links TRBV6-5 with TRBJ1-5, with a possible D match to TRBD1 (5 bases). The CDR3 is 14 residues long. Between the trimmed V and J ends, which lost 6 bases and 5 bases, there was a span of 14 bases. Germline CDR1 is MNHEY and CDR2 is SVGAGI. CDR3 nucleotides: TGTGCCAGCAGACCGACGGGGGACGATCAGCCCCAGCATTTT. Its protein product is CASRPTGDDQPQHF.

This rearrangement joins TRBV11-2 to TRBJ2-6; D gene uncertain. This CDR3 contains 15 residues. Per the germline V gene, CDR1 is SGHAT and CDR2 is FQNNGV. V was trimmed by 6 bases and J by 0 bases, leaving 9 bases between them. CDR3 region: CASRIISSGANVLTF. The DNA of the CDR3 is TGTGCCAGCAGGATAATTAGCTCTGGGGCCAACGTCCTGACTTTC.